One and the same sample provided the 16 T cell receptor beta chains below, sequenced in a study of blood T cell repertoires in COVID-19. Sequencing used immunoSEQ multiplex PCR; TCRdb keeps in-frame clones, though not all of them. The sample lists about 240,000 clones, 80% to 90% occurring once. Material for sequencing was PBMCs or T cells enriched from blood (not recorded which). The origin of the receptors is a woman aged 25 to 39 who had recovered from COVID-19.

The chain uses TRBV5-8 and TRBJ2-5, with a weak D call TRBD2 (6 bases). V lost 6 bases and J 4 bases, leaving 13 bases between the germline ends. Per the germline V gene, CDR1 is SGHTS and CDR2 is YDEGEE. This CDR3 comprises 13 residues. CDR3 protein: CASTGRAGETQYF. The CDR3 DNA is TGTGCCAGCACCGGGCGAGCGGGAGAGACCCAGTACTTC.

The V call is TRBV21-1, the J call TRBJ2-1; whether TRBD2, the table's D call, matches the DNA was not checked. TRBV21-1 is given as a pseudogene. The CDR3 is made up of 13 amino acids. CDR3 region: CARTWTNYNEQFF. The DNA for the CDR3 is TGTGCCAGAACATGGACTAATTACAATGAGCAGTTCTTC.

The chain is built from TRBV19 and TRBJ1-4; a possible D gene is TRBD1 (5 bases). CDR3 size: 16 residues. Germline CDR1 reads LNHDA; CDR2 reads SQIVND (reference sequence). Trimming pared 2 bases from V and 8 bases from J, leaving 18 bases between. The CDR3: CASSITGRGPGEKLFF. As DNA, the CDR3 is TGTGCCAGTAGTATAACGGGTCGAGGTCCAGGGGAAAAACTGTTTTTT. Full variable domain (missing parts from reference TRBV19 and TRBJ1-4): DGGITQSPKYLFRKEGQNVTLSCEQNLNHDAMYWYRQDPGQGLRLIYYSQIVNDFQKGDIAEGYSVSREKKESFPLTVTSAQKNPTAFYLCASSITGRGPGEKLFFGSGTQLSVL.

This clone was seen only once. This CDR3 is CASSVEAGGSPDTQYF. The CDR3 DNA reads TGTGCCAGCAGCGTAGAAGCTGGGGGGTCCCCAGATACGCAGTATTTT. The chain employs TRBV9 and TRBJ2-3; the D gene is possibly TRBD2 (6 bases). Trimming shortened V by 0 bases and J by 4 bases, and 15 bases separated the two germline ends. The V gene's germline CDR1 is SGDLS and CDR2 YYNGEE. The CDR3 loop spans 16 amino acids.

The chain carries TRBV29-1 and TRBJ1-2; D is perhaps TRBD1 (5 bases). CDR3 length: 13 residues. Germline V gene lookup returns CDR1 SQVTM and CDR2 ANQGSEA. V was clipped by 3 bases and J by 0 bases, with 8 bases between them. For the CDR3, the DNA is TGCAGCGTTGATAAGGGGACTAACTATGGCTACACCTTC. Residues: CSVDKGTNYGYTF.

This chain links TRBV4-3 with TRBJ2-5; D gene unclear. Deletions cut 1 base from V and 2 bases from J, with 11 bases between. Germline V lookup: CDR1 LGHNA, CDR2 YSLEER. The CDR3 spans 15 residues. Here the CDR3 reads CASSQGAARQETQYF. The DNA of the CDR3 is TGCGCCAGCAGCCAAGGTGCAGCGAGACAAGAGACCCAGTACTTC.

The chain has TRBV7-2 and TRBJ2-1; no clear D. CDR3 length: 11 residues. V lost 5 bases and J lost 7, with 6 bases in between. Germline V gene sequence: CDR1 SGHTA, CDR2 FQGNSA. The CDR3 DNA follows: TGTGCCAGCAGCCCCCAGAATGAGCAGTTCTTC. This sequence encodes CASSPQNEQFF.

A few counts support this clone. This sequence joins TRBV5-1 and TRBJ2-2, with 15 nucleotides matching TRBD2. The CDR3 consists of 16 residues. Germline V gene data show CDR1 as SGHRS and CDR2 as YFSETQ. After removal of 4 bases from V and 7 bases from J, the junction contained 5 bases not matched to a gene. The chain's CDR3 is CASSRTSGRANGELFF. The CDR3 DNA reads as TGCGCCAGCAGCCGGACTAGCGGGAGGGCCAACGGGGAGCTGTTTTTT.

For the CDR3, the DNA is TGTGCCAGCAGCTTAGACCTATCCGGGGGGACTGAAGCTTTCTTT. Residues: CASSLDLSGGTEAFF. This chain links TRBV11-2 with TRBJ1-1, with D perhaps matching TRBD1 (5 bases). The germline V gene encodes CDR1 SGHAT and CDR2 FQNNGV. The V gene lost 0 bases and the J gene lost 5 bases, with 13 bases spanning the gap. The length of the CDR3 is 15 residues.

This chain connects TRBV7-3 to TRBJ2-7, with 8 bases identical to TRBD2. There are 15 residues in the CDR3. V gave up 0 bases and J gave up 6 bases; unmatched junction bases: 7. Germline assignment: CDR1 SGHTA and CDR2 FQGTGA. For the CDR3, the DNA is TGTGCCAGCAGCTTAACGTTCAGCGGGAGAGGCGAGCAGTACTTC. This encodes CASSLTFSGRGEQYF. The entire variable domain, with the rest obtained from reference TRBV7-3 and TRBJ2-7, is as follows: GAGVSQTPSNKVTEKGKYVELRCDPISGHTALYWYRQSLGQGPEFLIYFQGTGAADDSGLPNDRFFAVRPEGSVSTLKIQRTERGDSAVYLCASSLTFSGRGEQYFGPGTRLTVT.

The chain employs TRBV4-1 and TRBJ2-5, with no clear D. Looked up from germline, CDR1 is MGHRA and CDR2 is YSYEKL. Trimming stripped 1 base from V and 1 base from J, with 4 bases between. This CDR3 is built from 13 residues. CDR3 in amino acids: CASSQASQETQYF. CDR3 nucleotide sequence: TGCGCCAGCAGCCAAGCGAGCCAAGAGACCCAGTACTTC.

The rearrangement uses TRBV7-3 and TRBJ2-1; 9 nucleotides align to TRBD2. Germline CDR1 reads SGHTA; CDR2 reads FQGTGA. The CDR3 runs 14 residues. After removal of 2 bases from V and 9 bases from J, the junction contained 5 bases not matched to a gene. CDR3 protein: CASSLAGGFGEQFF. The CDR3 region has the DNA TGTGCCAGCAGCTTAGCGGGAGGGTTCGGTGAGCAGTTCTTC.

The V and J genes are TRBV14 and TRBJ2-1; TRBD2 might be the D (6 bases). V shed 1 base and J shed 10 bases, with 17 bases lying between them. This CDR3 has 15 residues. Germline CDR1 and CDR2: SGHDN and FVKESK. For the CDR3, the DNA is TGTGCCAGCAGCCAAGTCCGGGCCGCTCTAGCGGAGCAGTTCTTC. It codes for CASSQVRAALAEQFF.

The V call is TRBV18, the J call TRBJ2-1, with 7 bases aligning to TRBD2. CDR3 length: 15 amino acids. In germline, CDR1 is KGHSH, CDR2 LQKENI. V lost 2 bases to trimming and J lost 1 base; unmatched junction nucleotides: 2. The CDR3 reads CASSPSGGSYNEQFF. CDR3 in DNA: TGTGCCAGCTCACCATCGGGGGGATCCTACAATGAGCAGTTCTTC.

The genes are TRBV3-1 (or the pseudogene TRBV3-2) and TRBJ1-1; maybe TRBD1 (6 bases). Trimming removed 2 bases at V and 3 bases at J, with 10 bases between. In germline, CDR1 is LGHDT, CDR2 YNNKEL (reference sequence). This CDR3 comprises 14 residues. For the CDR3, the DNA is TGTGCCAGCAGCCAACGGGGGGGCGACACTGAAGCTTTCTTT. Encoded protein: CASSQRGGDTEAFF.

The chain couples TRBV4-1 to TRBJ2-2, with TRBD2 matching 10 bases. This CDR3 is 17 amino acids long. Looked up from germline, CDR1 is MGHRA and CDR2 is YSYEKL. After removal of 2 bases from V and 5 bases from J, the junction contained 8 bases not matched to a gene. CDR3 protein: CASSQQVAGGGTGELFF. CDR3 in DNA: TGCGCCAGCAGCCAACAGGTAGCGGGAGGCGGGACCGGGGAGCTGTTTTTT.